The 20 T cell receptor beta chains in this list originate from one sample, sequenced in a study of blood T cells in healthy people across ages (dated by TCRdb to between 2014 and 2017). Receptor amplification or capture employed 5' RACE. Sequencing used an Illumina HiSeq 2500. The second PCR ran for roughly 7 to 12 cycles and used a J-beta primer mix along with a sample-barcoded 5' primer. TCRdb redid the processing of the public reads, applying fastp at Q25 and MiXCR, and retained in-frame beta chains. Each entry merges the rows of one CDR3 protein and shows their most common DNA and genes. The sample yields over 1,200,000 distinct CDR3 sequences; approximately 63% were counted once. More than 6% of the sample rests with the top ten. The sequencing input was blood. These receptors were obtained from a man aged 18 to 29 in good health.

CDR3 coding DNA: TGCAGCGTGCGACTAGCGGGAGGCGGCGATGAGCAGTTCTTC. It translates to CSVRLAGGGDEQFF. V usage is TRBV29-1 and J usage is TRBJ2-1; TRBD2 matches at 13 bases. The length of the CDR3 is 14 residues. V was pared by 6 bases and J by 8 bases, with 7 bases of the junction left unmatched. Germline V lookup: CDR1 SQVTM, CDR2 ANQGSEA.

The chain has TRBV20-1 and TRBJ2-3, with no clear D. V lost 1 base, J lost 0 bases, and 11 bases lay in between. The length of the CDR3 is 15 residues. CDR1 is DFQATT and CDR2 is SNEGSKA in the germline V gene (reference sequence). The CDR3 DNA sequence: TGCAGTGCTAGAGTTATAGGCGCTAGCACAGATACGCAGTATTTT. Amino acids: CSARVIGASTDTQYF.

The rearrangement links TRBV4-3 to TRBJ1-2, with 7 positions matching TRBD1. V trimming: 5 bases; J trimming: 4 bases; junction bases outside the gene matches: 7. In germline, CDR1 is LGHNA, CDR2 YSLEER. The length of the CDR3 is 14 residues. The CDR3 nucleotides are TGCGCCAGCAGCGACGACAGGGAGGTCTATGGCTACACCTTC. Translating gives CASSDDREVYGYTF.

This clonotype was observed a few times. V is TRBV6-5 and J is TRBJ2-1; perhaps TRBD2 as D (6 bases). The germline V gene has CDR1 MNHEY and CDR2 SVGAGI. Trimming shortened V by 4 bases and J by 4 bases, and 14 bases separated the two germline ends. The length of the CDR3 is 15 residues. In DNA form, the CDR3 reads TGTGCCAGCAGTTCTGCGGGGAGAGGATACAATGAGCAGTTCTTC. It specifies CASSSAGRGYNEQFF.

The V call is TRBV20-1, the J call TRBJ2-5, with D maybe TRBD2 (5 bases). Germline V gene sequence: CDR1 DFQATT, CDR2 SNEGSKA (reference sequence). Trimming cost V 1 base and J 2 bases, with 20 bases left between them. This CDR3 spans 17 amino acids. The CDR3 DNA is TGCAGTGCTAGAGTTACGGGGTATTCAGCGAGACAAGAGACCCAGTACTTC. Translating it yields CSARVTGYSARQETQYF.

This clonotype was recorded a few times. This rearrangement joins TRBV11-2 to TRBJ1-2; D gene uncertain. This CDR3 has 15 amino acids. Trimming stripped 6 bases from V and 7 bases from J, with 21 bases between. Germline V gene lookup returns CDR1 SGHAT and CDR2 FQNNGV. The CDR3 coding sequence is TGTGCCAGCAGTAGGACTCCCCTTATACTTAGTGGCTACACCTTC. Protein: CASSRTPLILSGYTF.

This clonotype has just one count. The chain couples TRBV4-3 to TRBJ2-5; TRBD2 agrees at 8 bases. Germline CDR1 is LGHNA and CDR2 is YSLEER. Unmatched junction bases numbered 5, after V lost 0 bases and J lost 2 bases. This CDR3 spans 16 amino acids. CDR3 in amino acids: CASSQDPSGGQETQYF. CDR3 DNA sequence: TGCGCCAGCAGCCAAGATCCCTCGGGGGGGCAAGAGACCCAGTACTTC.

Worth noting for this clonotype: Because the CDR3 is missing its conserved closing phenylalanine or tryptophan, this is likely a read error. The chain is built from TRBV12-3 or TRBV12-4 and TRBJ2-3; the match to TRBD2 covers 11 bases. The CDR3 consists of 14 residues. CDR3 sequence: CASRLAGVTDAQYS. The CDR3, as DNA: TGTGCCAGCAGACTAGCGGGGGTCACAGATGCGCAGTATTCT.

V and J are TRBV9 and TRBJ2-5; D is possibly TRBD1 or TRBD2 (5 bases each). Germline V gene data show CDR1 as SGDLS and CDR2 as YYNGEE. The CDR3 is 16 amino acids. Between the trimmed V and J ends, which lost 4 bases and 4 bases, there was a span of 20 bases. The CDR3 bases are TGTGCCAGCAGCCCCACCCGGCAGGGTGGAGGAGAGACCCAGTACTTC. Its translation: CASSPTRQGGGETQYF.

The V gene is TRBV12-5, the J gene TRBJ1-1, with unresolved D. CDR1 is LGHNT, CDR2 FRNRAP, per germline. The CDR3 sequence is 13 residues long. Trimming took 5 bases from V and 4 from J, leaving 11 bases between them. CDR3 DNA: TGTGCTAGTGGTGCTTCTGGGTTCACTGAAGCTTTCTTT. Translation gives CASGASGFTEAFF.

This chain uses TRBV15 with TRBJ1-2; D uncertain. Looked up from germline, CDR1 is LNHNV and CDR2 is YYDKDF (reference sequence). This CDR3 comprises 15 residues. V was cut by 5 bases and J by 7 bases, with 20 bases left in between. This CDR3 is CATSPDRAATAGYTF. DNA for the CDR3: TGTGCCACCAGCCCAGACCGGGCAGCCACCGCTGGCTACACCTTC.

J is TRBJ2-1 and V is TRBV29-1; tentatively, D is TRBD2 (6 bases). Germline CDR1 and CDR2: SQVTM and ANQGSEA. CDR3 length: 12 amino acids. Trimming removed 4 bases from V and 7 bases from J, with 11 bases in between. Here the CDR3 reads CSVVGGGNEQFF. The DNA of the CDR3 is TGCAGCGTTGTGGGAGGTGGGAATGAGCAGTTCTTC.

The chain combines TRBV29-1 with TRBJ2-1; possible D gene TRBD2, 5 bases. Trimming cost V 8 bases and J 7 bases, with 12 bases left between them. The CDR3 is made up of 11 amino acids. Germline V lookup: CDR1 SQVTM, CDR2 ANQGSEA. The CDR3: CSSLAVNEQFF. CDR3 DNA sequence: TGCAGCTCCCTAGCTGTGAATGAGCAGTTCTTC.

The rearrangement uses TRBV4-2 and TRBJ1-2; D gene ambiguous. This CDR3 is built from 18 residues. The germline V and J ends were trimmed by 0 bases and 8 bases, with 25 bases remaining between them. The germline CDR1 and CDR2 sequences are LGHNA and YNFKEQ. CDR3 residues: CASSQDLLRAQRDRGYTF. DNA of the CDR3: TGTGCCAGCAGCCAAGATCTGTTACGGGCTCAACGAGATCGGGGCTACACCTTC.

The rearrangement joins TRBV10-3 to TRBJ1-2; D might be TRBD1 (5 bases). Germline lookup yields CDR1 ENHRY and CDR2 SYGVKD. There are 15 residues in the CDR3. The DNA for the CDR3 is TGTGGGTCCCAGGAGGGGCCAGACGACCTCTATGGCTACACCTTC. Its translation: CGSQEGPDDLYGYTF.

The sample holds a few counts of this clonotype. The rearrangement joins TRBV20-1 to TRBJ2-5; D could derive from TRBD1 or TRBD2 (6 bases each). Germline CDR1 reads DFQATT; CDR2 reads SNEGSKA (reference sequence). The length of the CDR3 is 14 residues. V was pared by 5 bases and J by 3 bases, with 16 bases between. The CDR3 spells CSAGLGGGEETQYF. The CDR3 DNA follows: TGCAGTGCTGGTCTAGGGGGAGGAGAAGAGACCCAGTACTTC.

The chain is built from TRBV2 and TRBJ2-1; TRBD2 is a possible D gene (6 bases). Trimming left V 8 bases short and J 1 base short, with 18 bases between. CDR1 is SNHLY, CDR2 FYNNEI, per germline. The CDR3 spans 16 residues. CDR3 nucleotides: TGTGCCAGCGGGGGGTCCGAGGGATCGTCCTACAATGAGCAGTTCTTC. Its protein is CASGGSEGSSYNEQFF.

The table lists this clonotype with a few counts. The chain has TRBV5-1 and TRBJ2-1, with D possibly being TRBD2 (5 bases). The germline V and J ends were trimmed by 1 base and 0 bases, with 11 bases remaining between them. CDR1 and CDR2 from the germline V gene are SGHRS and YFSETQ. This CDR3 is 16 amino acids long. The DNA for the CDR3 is TGCGCCAGCAGCTTGCCCCCGGGAATCTCCTACAATGAGCAGTTCTTC. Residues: CASSLPPGISYNEQFF.

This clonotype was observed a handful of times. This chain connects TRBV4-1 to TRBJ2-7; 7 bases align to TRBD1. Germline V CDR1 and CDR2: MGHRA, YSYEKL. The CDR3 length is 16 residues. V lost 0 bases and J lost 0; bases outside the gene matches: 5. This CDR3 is CASSQDGGQLSYEQYF. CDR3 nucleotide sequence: TGCGCCAGCAGCCAAGATGGGGGACAGCTCTCCTACGAGCAGTACTTC.

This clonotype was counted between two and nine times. DNA for the CDR3: TGTGCCATCAGTACCGGGACAGGGATCGGGAATGAGCAGTTCTTC. Translated: CAISTGTGIGNEQFF. The chain couples TRBV10-3 to TRBJ2-1; 9 bases match TRBD1. CDR1 is ENHRY, CDR2 SYGVKD, per germline. Losses at the gene ends were 5 bases for V and 7 bases for J; bases not matched to a gene: 9. The CDR3 covers 15 residues.